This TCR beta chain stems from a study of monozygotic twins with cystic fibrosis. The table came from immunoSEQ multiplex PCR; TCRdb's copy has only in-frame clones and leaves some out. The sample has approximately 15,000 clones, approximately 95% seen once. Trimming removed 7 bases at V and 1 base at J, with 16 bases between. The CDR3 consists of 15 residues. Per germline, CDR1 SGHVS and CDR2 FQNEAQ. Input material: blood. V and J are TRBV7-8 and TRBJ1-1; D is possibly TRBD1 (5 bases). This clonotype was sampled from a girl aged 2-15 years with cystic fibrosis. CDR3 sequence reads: CASKRRGASNTEAFF. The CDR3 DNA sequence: TGTGCCAGCAAAAGGCGTGGGGCTTCGAACACTGAAGCTTTCTTT.